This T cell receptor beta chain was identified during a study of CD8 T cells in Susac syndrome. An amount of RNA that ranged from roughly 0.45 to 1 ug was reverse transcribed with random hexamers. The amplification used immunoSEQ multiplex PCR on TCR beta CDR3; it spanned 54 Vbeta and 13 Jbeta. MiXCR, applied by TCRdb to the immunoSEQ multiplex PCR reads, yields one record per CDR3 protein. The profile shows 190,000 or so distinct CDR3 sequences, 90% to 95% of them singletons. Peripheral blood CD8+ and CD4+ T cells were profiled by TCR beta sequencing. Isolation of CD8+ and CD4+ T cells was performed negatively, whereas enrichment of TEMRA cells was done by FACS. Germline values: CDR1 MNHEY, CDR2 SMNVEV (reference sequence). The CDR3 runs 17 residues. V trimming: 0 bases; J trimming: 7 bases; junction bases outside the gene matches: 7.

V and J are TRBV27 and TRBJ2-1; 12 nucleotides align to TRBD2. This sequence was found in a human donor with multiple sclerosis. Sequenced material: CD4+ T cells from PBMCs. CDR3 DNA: TGTGCCAGCAGTTTATCCCTGCTAGCGGGAGGGGGGAATGAGCAGTTCTTC. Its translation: CASSLSLLAGGGNEQFF.